One and the same sample provided the 9 T cell receptor beta chains below, sequenced in a study of T cell responses to AZD1222 COVID-19 vaccine. TCRdb's copy holds only in-frame clones and misses some; the assay was immunoSEQ multiplex PCR. The sample has around 65,000 clones, around 81% seen once; the top ten hold 20% to 30%. Sequencing used peripheral blood, obtained 28 days after the second AZD1222 dose. These TCRs come from an adult who received the AZD1222 COVID-19 vaccine.

V and J are TRBV19 and TRBJ1-2; D possibly corresponds to TRBD1 (5 bases). V dropped 2 bases and J dropped 8 bases, with 15 bases sitting between them. CDR3 length: 14 residues. Per germline, CDR1 LNHDA and CDR2 SQIVND (reference sequence). CDR3 in amino acids: CASSITGQKRGYTF. CDR3 bases: TGTGCCAGTAGTATAACAGGTCAGAAGCGGGGCTACACCTTC.

The chain couples TRBV15 to TRBJ1-3; D may be TRBD1 (5 bases). Germline V gives CDR1 LNHNV, CDR2 YYDKDF (reference sequence). With 8 bases removed from V and 0 bases from J, the gap between germline ends came to 14 bases. The CDR3 totals 15 residues. The CDR3 loop reads CATAKGDSSGNTIYF. CDR3 nucleotides: TGTGCCACCGCTAAAGGGGATAGCTCTGGAAACACCATATATTTT.

This clone was detected only once. The rearrangement links TRBV30 to TRBJ2-1; D ambiguous. Trimming left V 5 bases short and J 6 bases short, with 14 bases between. Germline CDR1 reads GTSNPN; CDR2 reads SVGIG (reference sequence). The CDR3 loop spans 13 amino acids. The chain's CDR3 is CAWDLGWSNEQFF. The DNA of the CDR3 is TGTGCCTGGGACCTAGGGTGGTCCAATGAGCAGTTCTTC.

The chain couples TRBV29-1 to TRBJ2-5, with D maybe TRBD2 (6 bases). The CDR3 has 11 amino acids. V lost 8 bases, J lost 3 bases, and 10 bases lay in between. Germline loops: CDR1 SQVTM, CDR2 ANQGSEA. The CDR3 spells CSSTGEETQYF. The CDR3 DNA is TGCAGCTCCACGGGGGAAGAGACCCAGTACTTC.

This chain connects TRBV28 to TRBJ1-5; a possible D gene is TRBD1 (6 bases). This CDR3 has 16 amino acids. Germline V lookup: CDR1 MDHEN, CDR2 SYDVKM. V lost 7 bases, J lost 6 bases, and 22 bases lay in between. The CDR3 DNA reads as TGTGCCAGCACCTCAGAAGGACGAGGGGGTGGTCAGCCCCAGCATTTT. Translation: CASTSEGRGGGQPQHF. Full variable domain (remainder filled in from reference TRBV28 and TRBJ1-5): DVKVTQSSRYLVKRTGEKVFLECVQDMDHENMFWYRQDPGLGLRLIYFSYDVKMKEKGDIPEGYSVSREKKERFSLILESASTNQTSMYLCASTSEGRGGGQPQHFGDGTRLSIL.

This clone has only a few counts. The chain links TRBV11-2 to TRBJ2-7; perhaps TRBD1 as D (6 bases). The CDR3 extends over 13 amino acids. The V and J ends lost 1 base and 6 bases respectively, with 10 bases between them. Germline assignment: CDR1 SGHAT and CDR2 FQNNGV. CDR3 DNA sequence: TGTGCCAGCAGCTTAGTACAGGGTTCCGAGCAGTACTTC. Protein product: CASSLVQGSEQYF.

This chain connects TRBV9 to TRBJ2-5, with TRBD2 identical over 10 bases. The CDR3 runs 16 residues. The V gene's germline CDR1 is SGDLS and CDR2 YYNGEE. V lost 0 bases and J lost 7; bases outside the gene matches: 9. CDR3 sequence reads: CASSVGGTSDFGTQYF. The CDR3 coding sequence is TGTGCCAGCAGCGTAGGCGGGACTAGCGACTTCGGGACCCAGTACTTC.

With regard to this clone: Mismatch with germline at one junction end may stem from a read error. In DNA form, the CDR3 reads TGTGCCAGCGGTGAGGACAGCTATGGCTACACCTTC. This encodes CASGEDSYGYTF. The rearrangement links TRBV25-1 to TRBJ1-2; the D gene is possibly TRBD1 (6 bases). The CDR3 sequence is 12 residues long. Germline assignment: CDR1 MGHDK and CDR2 SYGVNS.

The genes are TRBV19 and TRBJ2-1, with 7 bases fitting TRBD1. The V segment lost 6 bases and the J segment 1 base; nucleotides outside the gene matches: 3. The germline CDR1 and CDR2 sequences are LNHDA and SQIVND (reference sequence). The CDR3 is made up of 14 amino acids. This chain's CDR3 is CASRDRHSYNEQFF. For the CDR3, the DNA is TGTGCCAGTAGGGACAGGCATTCCTACAATGAGCAGTTCTTC. Complete variable domain (other parts from reference TRBV19 and TRBJ2-1): DGGITQSPKYLFRKEGQNVTLSCEQNLNHDAMYWYRQDPGQGLRLIYYSQIVNDFQKGDIAEGYSVSREKKESFPLTVTSAQKNPTAFYLCASRDRHSYNEQFFGPGTRLTVL.